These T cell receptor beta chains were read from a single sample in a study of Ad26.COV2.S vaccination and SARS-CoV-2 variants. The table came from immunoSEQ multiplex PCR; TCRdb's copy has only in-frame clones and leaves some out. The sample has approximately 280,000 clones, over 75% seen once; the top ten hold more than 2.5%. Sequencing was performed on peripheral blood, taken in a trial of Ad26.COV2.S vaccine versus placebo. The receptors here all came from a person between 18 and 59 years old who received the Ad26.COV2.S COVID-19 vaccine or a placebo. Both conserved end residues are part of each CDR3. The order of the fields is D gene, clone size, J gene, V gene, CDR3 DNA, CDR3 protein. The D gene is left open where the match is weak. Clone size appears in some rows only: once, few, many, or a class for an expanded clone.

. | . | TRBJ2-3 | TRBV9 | TGTGCCAGCAGCGCTCTCCCCGATAGGACAGATACGCAGTATTTT | CASSALPDRTDTQYF
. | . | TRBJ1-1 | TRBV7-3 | TGTGCCAGCAGCTCGGACGGGAACACTGAAGCTTTCTTT | CASSSDGNTEAFF
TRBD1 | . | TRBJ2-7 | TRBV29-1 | TGCAGCGCTCAAACAGGGGGCGAGCAGTACTTC | CSAQTGGEQYF
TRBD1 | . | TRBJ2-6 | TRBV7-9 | TGTGCCAGCAGCCTCGGACAGGGGGCTGTTTTCTCTGGGGCCAACGTCCTGACTTTC | CASSLGQGAVFSGANVLTF
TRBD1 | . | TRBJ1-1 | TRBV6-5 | TGTGCCAGCAGACTAGAGACAGGGTCGGAAGCTTTCTTT | CASRLETGSEAFF
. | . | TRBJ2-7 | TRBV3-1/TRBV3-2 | TGTGCCAGCAGCCAAGATCGCGACGAGCAGTACTTC | CASSQDRDEQYF
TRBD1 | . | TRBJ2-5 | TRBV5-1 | TGCGCCAGCAGCATCGGACAGGGGACCCAAGAGACCCAGTACTTC | CASSIGQGTQETQYF
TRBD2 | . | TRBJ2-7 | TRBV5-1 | TGCGCCAGCAGCCCCTGGACTAGCGCCTACGAGCAGTACTTC | CASSPWTSAYEQYF
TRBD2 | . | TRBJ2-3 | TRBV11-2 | TGTGCCAGCGGAATAGCGGGAATCACAGATACGCAGTATTTT | CASGIAGITDTQYF
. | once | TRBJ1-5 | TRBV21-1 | TGTGCCAGCAGCAAAAAAGGGAACAGCGAGCTAAATCAGCCCCAGCATTTT | CASSKKGNSELNQPQHF
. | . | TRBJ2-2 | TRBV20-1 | TGCGCTCAGGGGAAAACCGGGGAGCTGTTTTTT | CAQGKTGELFF
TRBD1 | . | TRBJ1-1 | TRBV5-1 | TGCGCCAGCAGCTTGCGGACAGGTAACACTGAAGCTTTCTTT | CASSLRTGNTEAFF
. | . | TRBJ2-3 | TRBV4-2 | TGTGCCAGCAGCCCCCTCGATGGCGCAGATACGCAGTATTTT | CASSPLDGADTQYF
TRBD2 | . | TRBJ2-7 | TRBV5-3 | TGTGCCAGAAGTTCCCGACGGACTAGCGGAGCCTACGAGCAGTACTTC | CARSSRRTSGAYEQYF
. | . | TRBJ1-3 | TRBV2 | TGTGCCAGCAGAGGGTACTCTGGAAACACCATATATTTT | CASRGYSGNTIYF
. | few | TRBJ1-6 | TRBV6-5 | TGTGCCAGCAGTTACAATAGGGACTCACCCCTCCACTTT | CASSYNRDSPLHF
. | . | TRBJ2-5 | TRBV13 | TGTGCCAGCAGCAAAAGGGACTACCAAGAGACCCAGTACTTC | CASSKRDYQETQYF
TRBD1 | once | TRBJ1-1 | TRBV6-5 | TGTGCCAGCAGTTACACGGGCAGGGGGAGGTACACTGAAGCTTTCTTT | CASSYTGRGRYTEAFF
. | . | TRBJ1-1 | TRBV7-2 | TGTGCCAGCAGCCCCCACGGGGGCGGCACTGAAGCTTTCTTT | CASSPHGGGTEAFF
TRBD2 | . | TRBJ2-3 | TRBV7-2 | TGTGCCAGCAGCTTAGCGCTAGCGGGGGGGACAGATACGCAGTATTTT | CASSLALAGGTDTQYF
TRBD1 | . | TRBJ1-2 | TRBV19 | TGTGCCAGTAGTGCAACAGGGGGGAACTATGGCTACACCTTC | CASSATGGNYGYTF
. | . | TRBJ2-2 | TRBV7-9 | TGTGCCAGCAGCACTCGGGACGGTTTGACCGGGGAGCTGTTTTTT | CASSTRDGLTGELFF
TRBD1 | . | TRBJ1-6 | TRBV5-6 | TGTGCCAGCAGCTGGGGACAGGCTAATTCACCCCTCCACTTT | CASSWGQANSPLHF
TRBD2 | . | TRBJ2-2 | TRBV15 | TGTGCCACCAGCAGAGGAAGCGGGGTGAACACCGGGGAGCTGTTTTTT | CATSRGSGVNTGELFF
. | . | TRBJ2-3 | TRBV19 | TGTGCCAGTAGTATAGCCACTGACACAGATACGCAGTATTTT | CASSIATDTDTQYF
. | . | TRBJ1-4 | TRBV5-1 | TGCGCCAGCAGCTCGACAGCAACTAATGAAAAACTGTTTTTT | CASSSTATNEKLFF
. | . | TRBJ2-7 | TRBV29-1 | TGCAGCGCCAGGACTGATTACTACGAGCAGTACTTC | CSARTDYYEQYF
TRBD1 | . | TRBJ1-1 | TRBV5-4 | TGTGCCAGCAGCTTCCGGGACAGGAACACTGAAGCTTTCTTT | CASSFRDRNTEAFF
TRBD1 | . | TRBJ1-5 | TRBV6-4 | TGTGCCAGCAGTGACTCGACAGGGGGCAATCAGCCCCAGCATTTT | CASSDSTGGNQPQHF
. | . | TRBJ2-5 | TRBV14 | TGTGCCAGCCAAAACACAATACAAGAGACCCAGTACTTC | CASQNTIQETQYF
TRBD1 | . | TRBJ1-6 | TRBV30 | TGTGCCTGGAGTAGAGACCAGACAGGGACCTATAATTCACCCCTCCACTTT | CAWSRDQTGTYNSPLHF
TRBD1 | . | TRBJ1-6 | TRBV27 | TGTGCCAGCAGTTTTTCCGTGACAGGGGTTCTACGGGGTTCACCCCTCCACTTT | CASSFSVTGVLRGSPLHF
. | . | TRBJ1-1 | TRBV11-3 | TGTGCCAGCAGCCGCAACTGGGGCACTGAAGCTTTCTTT | CASSRNWGTEAFF
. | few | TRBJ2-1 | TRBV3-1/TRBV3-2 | TGTGCCAGCAGCCAAGGGCTAGCTAGTGGCTACAATGAGCAGTTCTTC | CASSQGLASGYNEQFF
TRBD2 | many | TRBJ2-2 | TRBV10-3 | TGTGCCATCAGTGAGTCGAGGCTAGCGGGGACCGGGGAGCTGTTTTTT | CAISESRLAGTGELFF
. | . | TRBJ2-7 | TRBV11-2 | TGTGCCAGCAGCTTACGGCGGGGCAGCTCCTACGAGCAGTACTTC | CASSLRRGSSYEQYF
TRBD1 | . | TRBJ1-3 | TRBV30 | TGTGCCTGGGGGGGACAGGGGGACACCATATATTTT | CAWGGQGDTIYF
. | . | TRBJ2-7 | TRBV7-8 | TGTGCCAGCAGCAACCGGGACATTCTATCCTACGAGCAGTACTTC | CASSNRDILSYEQYF
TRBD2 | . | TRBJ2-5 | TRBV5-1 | TGCGCCAGCACCGGGACTAGCGGGGGGTCTTGGGAGACCCAGTACTTC | CASTGTSGGSWETQYF
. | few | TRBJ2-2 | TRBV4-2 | TGTGCCAGCAGCCTGGGGACCCCGAACACCGGGGAGCTGTTTTTT | CASSLGTPNTGELFF
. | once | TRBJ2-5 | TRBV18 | TGTGCCAGCTCACCACTCGCTAGCCCAAATCAAGAGACCCAGTACTTC | CASSPLASPNQETQYF
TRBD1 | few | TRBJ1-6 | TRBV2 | TGTGCCAGCAGTCCACAGGGGTATGGTTCACCCCTCCACTTT | CASSPQGYGSPLHF
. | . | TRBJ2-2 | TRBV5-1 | TGCGCCAGCAGCCCTGATGTGGGGAACACCGGGGAGCTGTTTTTT | CASSPDVGNTGELFF
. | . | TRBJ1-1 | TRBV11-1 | TGTGCCAGCAGCCGAGACGGGCAGGGAAGCACTGAAGCTTTCTTT | CASSRDGQGSTEAFF
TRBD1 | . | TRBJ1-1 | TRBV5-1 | TGCGCCAGCAGCCCCTCGGGGACAGCGAACACTGAAGCTTTCTTT | CASSPSGTANTEAFF
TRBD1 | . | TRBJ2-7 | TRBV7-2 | TGTGCCAGCAGCTTCGACAGGGGGGCATACGAGCAGTACTTC | CASSFDRGAYEQYF
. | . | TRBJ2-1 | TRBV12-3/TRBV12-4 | TGTGCCAGTACCCGATCCTCCTACAATGAGCAGTTCTTC | CASTRSSYNEQFF
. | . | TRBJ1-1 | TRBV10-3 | TGTGCCATCAGTGGACCTGGACATAACACTGAAGCTTTCTTT | CAISGPGHNTEAFF
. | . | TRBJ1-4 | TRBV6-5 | TGTGCCAGCAGACCTACGAAAATTGAAAAACTGTTTTTT | CASRPTKIEKLFF
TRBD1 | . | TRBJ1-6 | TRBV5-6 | TGTGCCAGCAGCCTAGAGGGGACAGGGGGTTCCCCCTATAATTCACCCCTCCACTTT | CASSLEGTGGSPYNSPLHF
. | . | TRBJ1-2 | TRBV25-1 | TGTGCCAGCAGTGAACGGGGGGGCTATGGCTACACCTTC | CASSERGGYGYTF